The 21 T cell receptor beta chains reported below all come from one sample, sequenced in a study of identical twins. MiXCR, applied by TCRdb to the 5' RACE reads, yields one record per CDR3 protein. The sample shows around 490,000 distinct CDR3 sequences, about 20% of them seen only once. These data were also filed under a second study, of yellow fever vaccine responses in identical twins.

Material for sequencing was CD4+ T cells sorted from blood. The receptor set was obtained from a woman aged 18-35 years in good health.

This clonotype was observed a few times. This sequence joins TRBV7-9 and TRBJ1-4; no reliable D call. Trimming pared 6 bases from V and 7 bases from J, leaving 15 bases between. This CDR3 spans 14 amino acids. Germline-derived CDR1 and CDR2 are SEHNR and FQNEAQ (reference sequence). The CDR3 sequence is CASSKVGSGEKLFF. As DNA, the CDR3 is TGTGCCAGCAGTAAGGTGGGCTCGGGTGAAAAACTGTTTTTT.

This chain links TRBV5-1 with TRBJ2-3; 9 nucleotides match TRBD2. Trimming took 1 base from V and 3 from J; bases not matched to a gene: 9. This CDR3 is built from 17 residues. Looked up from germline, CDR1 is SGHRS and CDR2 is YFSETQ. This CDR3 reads CASSLNPPSGETDTQYF. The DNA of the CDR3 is TGCGCCAGCAGCTTGAATCCCCCTAGCGGGGAAACAGATACGCAGTATTTT.

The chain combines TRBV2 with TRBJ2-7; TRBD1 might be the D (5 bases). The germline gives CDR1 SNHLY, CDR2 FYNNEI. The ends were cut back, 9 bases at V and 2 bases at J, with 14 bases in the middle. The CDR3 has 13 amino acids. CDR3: CASRRIGAYEQYF. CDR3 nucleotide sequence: TGTGCCAGTCGCAGGATAGGGGCCTACGAGCAGTACTTC.

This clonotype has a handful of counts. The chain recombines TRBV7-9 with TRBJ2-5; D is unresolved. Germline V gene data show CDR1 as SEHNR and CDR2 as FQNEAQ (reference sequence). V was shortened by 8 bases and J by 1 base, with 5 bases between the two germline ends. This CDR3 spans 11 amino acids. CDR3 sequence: CASAPQETQYF. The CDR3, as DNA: TGTGCCAGCGCCCCCCAAGAGACCCAGTACTTC.

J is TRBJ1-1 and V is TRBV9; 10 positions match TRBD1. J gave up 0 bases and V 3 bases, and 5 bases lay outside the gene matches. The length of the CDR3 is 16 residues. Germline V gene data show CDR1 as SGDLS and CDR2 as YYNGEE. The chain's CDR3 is CASSGQGAYMNTEAFF. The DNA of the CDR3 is TGTGCCAGCAGCGGACAGGGGGCATACATGAACACTGAAGCTTTCTTT.

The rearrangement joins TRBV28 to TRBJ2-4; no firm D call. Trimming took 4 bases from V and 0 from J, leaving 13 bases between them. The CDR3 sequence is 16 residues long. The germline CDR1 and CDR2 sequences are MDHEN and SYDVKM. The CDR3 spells CASSSPRRGAKNIQYF. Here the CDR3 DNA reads TGTGCCAGCAGTTCCCCTAGGAGAGGAGCCAAAAACATTCAGTACTTC.

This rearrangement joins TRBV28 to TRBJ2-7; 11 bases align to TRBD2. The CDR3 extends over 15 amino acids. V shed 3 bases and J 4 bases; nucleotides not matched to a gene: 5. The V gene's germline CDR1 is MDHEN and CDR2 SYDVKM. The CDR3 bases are TGTGCCAGCAGTTTGTGGCTAGCGGGAGGATACGAGCAGTACTTC. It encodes CASSLWLAGGYEQYF.

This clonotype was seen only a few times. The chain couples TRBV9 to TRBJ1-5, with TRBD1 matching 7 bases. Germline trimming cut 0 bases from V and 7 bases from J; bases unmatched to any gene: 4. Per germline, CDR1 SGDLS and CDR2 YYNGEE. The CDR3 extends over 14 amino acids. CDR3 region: CASSVGPGGQPQHF. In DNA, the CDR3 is TGTGCCAGCAGCGTAGGGCCAGGGGGACAGCCCCAGCATTTT.

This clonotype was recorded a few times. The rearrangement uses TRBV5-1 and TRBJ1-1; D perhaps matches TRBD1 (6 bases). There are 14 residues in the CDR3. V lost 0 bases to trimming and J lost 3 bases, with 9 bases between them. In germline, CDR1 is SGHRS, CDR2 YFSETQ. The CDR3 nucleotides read TGCGCCAGCAGCTTGGAGGGGGGAGACACTGAAGCTTTCTTT. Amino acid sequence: CASSLEGGDTEAFF. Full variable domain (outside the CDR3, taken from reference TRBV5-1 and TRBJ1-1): KAGVTQTPRYLIKTRGQQVTLSCSPISGHRSVSWYQQTPGQGLQFLFEYFSETQRNKGNFPGRFSGRQFSNSRSEMNVSTLELGDSALYLCASSLEGGDTEAFFGQGTRLTVV.

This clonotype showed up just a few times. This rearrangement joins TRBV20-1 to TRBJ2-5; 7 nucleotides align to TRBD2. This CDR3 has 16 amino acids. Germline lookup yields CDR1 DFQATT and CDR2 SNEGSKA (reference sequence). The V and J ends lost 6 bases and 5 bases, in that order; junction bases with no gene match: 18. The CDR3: CSAVLGGRAGSETQYF. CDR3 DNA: TGCAGTGCGGTTCTTGGTGGGAGGGCCGGCTCGGAGACCCAGTACTTC.

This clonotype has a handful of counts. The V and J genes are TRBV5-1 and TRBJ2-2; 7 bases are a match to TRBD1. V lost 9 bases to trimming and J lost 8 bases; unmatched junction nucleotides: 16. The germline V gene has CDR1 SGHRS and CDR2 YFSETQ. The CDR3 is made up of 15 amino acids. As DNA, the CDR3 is TGCGCCATCGAGCCTTCAACAGGGGATATTGGGGAGCTGTTTTTT. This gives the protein CAIEPSTGDIGELFF.

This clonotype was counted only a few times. CDR3 in DNA: TGCAGTGCTAGAGATGGTCTTTCTGAAAAACTGTTTTTT. Its translation: CSARDGLSEKLFF. The V call is TRBV20-1, the J call TRBJ1-4; no definite D call. The CDR3 consists of 13 residues. V was pared by 0 bases and J by 7 bases, with 9 bases between. Germline V lookup: CDR1 DFQATT, CDR2 SNEGSKA (reference sequence).

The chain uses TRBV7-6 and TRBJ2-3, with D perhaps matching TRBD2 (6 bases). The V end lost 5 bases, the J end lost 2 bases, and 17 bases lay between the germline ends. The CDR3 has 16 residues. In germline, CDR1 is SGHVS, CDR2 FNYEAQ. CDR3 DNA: TGTGCCAGCAGCCAGAGGGTAGCGGCTGACACAGATACGCAGTATTTT. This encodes CASSQRVAADTDTQYF.

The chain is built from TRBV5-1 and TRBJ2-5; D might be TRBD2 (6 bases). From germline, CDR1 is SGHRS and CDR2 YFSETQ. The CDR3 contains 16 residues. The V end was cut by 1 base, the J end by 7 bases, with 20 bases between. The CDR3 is CASSLTQDGGSGTQYF. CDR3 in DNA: TGCGCCAGCAGCTTGACACAGGACGGGGGAAGCGGGACCCAGTACTTC.

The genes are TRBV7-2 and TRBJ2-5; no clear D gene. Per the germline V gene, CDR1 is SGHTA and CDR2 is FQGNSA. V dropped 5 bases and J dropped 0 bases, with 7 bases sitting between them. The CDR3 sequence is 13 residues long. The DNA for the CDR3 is TGTGCCAGCAGCCTAATGTACCAAGAGACCCAGTACTTC. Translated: CASSLMYQETQYF.

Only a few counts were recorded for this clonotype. As DNA, the CDR3 is TGTGCCAGCAGCGTAGTATCCGGGGGGAATTCACCCCTCCACTTT. It yields the protein CASSVVSGGNSPLHF. The V gene is TRBV9, the J gene TRBJ1-6; D may be TRBD1 (5 bases). This CDR3 is built from 15 residues. Germline CDR1 reads SGDLS; CDR2 reads YYNGEE. V was shortened by 0 bases and J by 7 bases, with 11 bases between the two germline ends.

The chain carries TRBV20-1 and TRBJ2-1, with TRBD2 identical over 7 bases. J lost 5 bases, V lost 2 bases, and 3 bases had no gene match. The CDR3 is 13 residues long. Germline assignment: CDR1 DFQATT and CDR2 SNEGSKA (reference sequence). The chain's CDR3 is CSARPLADNEQFF. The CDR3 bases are TGCAGTGCTAGACCCCTAGCGGACAATGAGCAGTTCTTC.

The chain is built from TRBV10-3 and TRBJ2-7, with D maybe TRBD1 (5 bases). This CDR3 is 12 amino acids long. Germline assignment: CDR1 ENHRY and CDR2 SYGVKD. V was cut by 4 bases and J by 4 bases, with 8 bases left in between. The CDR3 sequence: CAISGTTYEQYF. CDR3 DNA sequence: TGTGCCATCAGTGGGACAACTTACGAGCAGTACTTC.

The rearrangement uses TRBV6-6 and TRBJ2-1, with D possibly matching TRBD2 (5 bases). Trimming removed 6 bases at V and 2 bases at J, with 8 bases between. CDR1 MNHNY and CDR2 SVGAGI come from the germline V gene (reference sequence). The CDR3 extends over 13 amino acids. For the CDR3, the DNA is TGTGCCAGCAGGGAGGATCCCTACAATGAGCAGTTCTTC. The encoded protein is CASREDPYNEQFF.

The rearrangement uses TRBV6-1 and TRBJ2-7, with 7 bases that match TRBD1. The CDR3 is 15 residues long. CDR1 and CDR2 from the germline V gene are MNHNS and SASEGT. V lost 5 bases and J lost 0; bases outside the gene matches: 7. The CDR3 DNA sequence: TGTGCCAGCAGTCCCGGGACAGACAGCTCCTACGAGCAGTACGTC. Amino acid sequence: CASSPGTDSSYEQYV.

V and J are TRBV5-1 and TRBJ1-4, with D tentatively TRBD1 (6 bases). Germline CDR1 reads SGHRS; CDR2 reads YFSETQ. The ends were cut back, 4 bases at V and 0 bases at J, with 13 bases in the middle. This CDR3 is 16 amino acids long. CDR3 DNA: TGCGCCAGCAGCGGAGGGACAATAGCAACTAATGAAAAACTGTTTTTT. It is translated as CASSGGTIATNEKLFF.